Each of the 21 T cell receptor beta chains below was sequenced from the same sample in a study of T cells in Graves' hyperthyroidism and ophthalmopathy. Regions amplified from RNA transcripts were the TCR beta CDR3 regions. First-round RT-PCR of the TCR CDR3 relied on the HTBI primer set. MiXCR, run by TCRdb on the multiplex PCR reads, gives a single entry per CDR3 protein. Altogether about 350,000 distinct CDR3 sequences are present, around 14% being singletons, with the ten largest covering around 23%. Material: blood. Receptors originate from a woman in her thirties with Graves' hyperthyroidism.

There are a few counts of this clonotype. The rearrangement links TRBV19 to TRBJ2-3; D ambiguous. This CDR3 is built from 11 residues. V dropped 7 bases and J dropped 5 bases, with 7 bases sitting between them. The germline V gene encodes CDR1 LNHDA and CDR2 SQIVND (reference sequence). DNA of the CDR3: TGTGCCAGTACAGCCCGAGATACGCAGTATTTT. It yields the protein CASTARDTQYF.

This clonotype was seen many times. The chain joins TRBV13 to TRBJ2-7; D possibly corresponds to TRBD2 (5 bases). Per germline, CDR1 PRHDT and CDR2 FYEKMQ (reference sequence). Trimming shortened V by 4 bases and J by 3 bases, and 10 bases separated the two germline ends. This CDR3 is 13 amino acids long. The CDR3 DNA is TGTGCCAGCAGCTCACGGGGAAACTACGAGCAGTACTTC. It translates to CASSSRGNYEQYF.

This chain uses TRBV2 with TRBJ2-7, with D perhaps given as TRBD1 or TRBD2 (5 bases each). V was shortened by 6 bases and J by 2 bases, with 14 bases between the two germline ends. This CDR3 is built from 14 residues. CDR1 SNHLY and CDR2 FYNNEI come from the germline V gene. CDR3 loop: CASSQTEGPYEQYF. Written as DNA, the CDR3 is TGTGCCAGCAGCCAGACAGAGGGTCCCTACGAGCAGTACTTC.

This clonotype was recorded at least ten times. The CDR3 DNA reads as TGTGCCAGCAGCTCCATCGTGGGGGGAGGGGATGAGCAGTTCTTC. Protein sequence: CASSSIVGGGDEQFF. The chain has TRBV7-6 and TRBJ2-1; TRBD2 matches at 7 bases. With 4 bases clipped from V and 8 bases from J, the junction kept 11 bases outside the gene matches. The CDR3 covers 15 residues. Germline CDR1 and CDR2: SGHVS and FNYEAQ.

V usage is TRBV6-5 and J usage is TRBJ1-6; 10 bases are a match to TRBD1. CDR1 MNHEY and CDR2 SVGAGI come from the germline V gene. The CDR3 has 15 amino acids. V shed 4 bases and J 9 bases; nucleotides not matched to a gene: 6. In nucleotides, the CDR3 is TGTGCCAGCAGTTCGGGACAGGGGATAGGTTCACCCCTCCACTTT. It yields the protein CASSSGQGIGSPLHF.

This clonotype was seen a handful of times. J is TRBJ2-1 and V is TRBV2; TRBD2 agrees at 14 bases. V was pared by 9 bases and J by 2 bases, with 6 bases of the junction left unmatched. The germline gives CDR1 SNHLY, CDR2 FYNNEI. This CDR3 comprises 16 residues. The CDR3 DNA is TGTGCCAGGGGGACTAGCGGGAGTAGGGCCTACAATGAGCAGTTCTTC. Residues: CARGTSGSRAYNEQFF. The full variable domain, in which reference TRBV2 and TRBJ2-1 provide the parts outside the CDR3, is EPEVTQTPSHQVTQMGQEVILRCVPISNHLYFYWYRQILGQKVEFLVSFYNNEISEKSEIFDDQFSVERPDGSNFTLKIRSTKLEDSAMYFCARGTSGSRAYNEQFFGPGTRLTVL.

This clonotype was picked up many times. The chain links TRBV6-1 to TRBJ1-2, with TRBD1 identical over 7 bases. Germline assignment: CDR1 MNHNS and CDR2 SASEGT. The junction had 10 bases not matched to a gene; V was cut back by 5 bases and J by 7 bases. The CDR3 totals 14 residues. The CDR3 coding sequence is TGTGCCAGCAGTTCGGCCGACAGGGTGGGTGGCTACACCTTC. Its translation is CASSSADRVGGYTF.

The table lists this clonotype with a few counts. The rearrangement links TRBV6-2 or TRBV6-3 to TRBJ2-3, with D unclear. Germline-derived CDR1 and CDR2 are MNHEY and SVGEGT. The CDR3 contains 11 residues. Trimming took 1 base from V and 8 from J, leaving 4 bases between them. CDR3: CASSYYGTQYF. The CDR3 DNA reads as TGTGCCAGCAGTTACTATGGTACGCAGTATTTT.

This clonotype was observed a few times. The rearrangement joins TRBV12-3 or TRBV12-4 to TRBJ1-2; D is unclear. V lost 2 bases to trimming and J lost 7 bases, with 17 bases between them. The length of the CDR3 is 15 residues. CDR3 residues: CASSLSFPADSGYTF. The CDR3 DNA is TGTGCCAGCAGTTTATCGTTCCCCGCCGACTCTGGCTACACCTTC.

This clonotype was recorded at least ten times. CDR3 DNA sequence: TGCAGTGCTACTCCAGTTGCCCTTTTTGGGGAGCAGTACTTC. This translates into CSATPVALFGEQYF. This chain connects TRBV20-1 to TRBJ2-7; D is unresolved. Trimming took 4 bases from V and 7 from J, leaving 20 bases between them. The germline gives CDR1 DFQATT, CDR2 SNEGSKA (reference sequence). The CDR3 length is 14 residues.

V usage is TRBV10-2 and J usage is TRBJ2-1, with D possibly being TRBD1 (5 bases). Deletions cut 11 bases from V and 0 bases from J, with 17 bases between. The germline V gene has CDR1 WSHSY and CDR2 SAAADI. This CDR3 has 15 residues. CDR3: CAAQGRRSSYNEQFF. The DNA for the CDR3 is TGCGCCGCCCAGGGTCGGCGTAGCTCCTACAATGAGCAGTTCTTC.

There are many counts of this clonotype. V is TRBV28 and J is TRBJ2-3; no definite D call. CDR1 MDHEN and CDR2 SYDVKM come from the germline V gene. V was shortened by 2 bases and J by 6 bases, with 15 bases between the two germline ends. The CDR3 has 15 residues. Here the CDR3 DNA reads TGTGCCAGCAGTTTACTCTACGGACGGTTGGATACGCAGTATTTT. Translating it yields CASSLLYGRLDTQYF.

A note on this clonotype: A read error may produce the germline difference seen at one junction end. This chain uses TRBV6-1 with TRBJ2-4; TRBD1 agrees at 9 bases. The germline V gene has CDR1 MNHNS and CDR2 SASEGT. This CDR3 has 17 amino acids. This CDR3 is CTSMTDRGFMAKNIQYF. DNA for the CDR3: TGTACCAGCATGACCGACAGGGGGTTTATGGCCAAAAACATTCAGTACTTC.

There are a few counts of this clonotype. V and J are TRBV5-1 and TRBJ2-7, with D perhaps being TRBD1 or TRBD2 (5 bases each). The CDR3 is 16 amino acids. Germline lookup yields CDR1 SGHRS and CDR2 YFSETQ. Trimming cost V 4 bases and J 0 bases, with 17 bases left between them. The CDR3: CASSLRGGTLSYEQYF. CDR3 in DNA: TGCGCCAGCAGCCTACGGGGCGGAACCCTCTCCTACGAGCAGTACTTC.

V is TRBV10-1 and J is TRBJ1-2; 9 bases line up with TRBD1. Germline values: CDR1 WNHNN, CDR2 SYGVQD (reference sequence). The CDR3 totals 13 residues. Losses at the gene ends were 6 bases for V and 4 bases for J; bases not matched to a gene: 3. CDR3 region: CASSGTGTYGYTF. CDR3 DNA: TGCGCCAGCAGCGGGACAGGGACCTATGGCTACACCTTC.

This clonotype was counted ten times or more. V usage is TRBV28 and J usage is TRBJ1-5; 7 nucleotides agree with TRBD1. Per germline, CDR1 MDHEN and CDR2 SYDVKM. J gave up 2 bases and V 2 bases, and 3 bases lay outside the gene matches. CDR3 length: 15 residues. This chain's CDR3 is CASSLQGVGNQPQHF. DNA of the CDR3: TGTGCCAGCAGTTTACAGGGGGTGGGCAATCAGCCCCAGCATTTT.

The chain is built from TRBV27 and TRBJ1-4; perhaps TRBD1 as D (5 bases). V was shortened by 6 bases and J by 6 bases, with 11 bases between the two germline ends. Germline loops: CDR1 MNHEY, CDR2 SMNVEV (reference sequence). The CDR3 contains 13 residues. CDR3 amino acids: CASRARGDEKLFF. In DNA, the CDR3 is TGTGCCAGCAGGGCAAGAGGGGATGAAAAACTGTTTTTT.

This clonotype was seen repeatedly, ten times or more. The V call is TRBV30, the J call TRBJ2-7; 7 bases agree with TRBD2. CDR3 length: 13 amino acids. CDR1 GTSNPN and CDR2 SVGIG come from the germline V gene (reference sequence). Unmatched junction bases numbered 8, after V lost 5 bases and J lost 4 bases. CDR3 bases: TGTGCCTGGGCGTGGACTAGTGGTTACGAGCAGTACTTC. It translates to CAWAWTSGYEQYF.

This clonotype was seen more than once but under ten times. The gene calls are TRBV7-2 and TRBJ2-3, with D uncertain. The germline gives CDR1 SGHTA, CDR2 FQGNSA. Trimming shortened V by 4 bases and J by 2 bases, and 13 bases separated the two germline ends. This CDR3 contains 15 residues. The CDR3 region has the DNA TGTGCCAGCAGCTCGACCCGGCCGGACACAGATACGCAGTATTTT. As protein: CASSSTRPDTDTQYF.

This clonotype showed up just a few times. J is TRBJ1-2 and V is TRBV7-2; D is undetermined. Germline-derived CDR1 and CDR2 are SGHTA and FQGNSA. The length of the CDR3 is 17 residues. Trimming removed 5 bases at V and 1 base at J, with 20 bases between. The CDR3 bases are TGTGCCAGCAGCCAAGATTGGCCGCGAGTCCTTAACTATGGCTACACCTTC. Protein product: CASSQDWPRVLNYGYTF. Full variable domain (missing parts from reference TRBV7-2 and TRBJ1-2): GAGVSQSPSNKVTEKGKDVELRCDPISGHTALYWYRQSLGQGLEFLIYFQGNSAPDKSGLPSDRFSAERTGGSVSTLTIQRTQQEDSAVYLCASSQDWPRVLNYGYTFGSGTRLTVV.

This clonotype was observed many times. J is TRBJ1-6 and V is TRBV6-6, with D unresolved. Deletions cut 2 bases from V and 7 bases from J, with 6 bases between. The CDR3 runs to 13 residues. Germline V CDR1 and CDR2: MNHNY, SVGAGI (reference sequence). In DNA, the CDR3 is TGTGCCAGCAGTTACGGCACCAATTCACCCCTCCACTTT. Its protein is CASSYGTNSPLHF.